This T cell receptor beta chain comes out of a study of neurological immune-mediated disorders. Study-level findings and limits: The absence of any CDR3 amino acid sequence shared by expanded clones across subjects suggests that repertoires were private in all groups. TCR clonal expansion peaked in HTLV-1-associated myelopathy patients and was lowest in multiple sclerosis patients.

The cDNA was generated through 5'RACE incorporating 10-nucleotide random UMIs. One entry per CDR3 protein, called by TCRdb with MiXCR from the 5' RACE reads. The sample carries fewer than 20,000 distinct CDR3 sequences, roughly 3.2% recorded once. The sample holds many counts of this clonotype. Its target is not known. The germline gives CDR1 LGHDT, CDR2 YNNKEL (reference sequence). This CDR3 has 18 amino acids. V dropped 0 bases and J dropped 4; count of bases not matched to a gene: 11. Sorted libraries were made with 1 million CD4+ or CD8+ T cells. The genes are TRBV3-1 and TRBJ2-7, with 11 bases lining up with TRBD2. Material for sequencing was CD8+ T cells from blood. The clonotype originates from a woman aged 40 to 50 in good health. The CDR3 nucleotides read TGTGCCAGCAGCCAAGATATTAGCGGGAGGGCCGGATTTTACGAGCAGTACTTC. It codes for CASSQDISGRAGFYEQYF.